What follows are 11 T cell receptor beta chains derived from one specimen sequenced in a study of T-cell memory formation after mild COVID-19. TCRdb re-analysed the 5' RACE reads in MiXCR, keeping a single row per CDR3 protein. This sample yields under 450,000 distinct CDR3 sequences, of which less than 25% are seen a single time; around 13% belongs to the top ten. Specimen: PBMCs or a T cell subset sorted from them (not recorded which). Receptors originate from an adult woman who had mild COVID-19 (a few samples of this study predate the infection). Cell type and time point are not known.

V gene TRBV9 combines with J gene TRBJ2-1, with D tentatively TRBD1 or TRBD2 (5 bases each). CDR3 length: 14 residues. The V gene lost 0 bases and the J gene lost 5 bases, with 9 bases spanning the gap. From germline, CDR1 is SGDLS and CDR2 YYNGEE. The CDR3: CASSVGGIDNEQFF. CDR3 bases: TGTGCCAGCAGCGTAGGGGGGATCGACAATGAGCAGTTCTTC.

The genes are TRBV12-3 or TRBV12-4 and TRBJ2-3, with 8 bases matching TRBD2. There are 15 residues in the CDR3. After removal of 6 bases from V and 6 bases from J, the junction contained 11 bases not matched to a gene. Here the CDR3 reads CASSPTRSGTDTQYF. In DNA, the CDR3 is TGTGCCAGCAGCCCCACGCGTAGCGGGACGGATACGCAGTATTTT.

This clonotype has ten or more counts. The gene calls are TRBV20-1 and TRBJ2-7, with 10 positions matching TRBD2. The CDR3 contains 14 residues. J lost 5 bases, V lost 2 bases, and 6 bases had no gene match. The germline CDR1 and CDR2 sequences are DFQATT and SNEGSKA (reference sequence). This CDR3 reads CSARRSGRSHEQYF. Here the CDR3 DNA reads TGCAGTGCTAGACGTAGCGGGAGGTCACACGAGCAGTACTTC.

This sequence joins TRBV2 and TRBJ2-1; 10 bases match TRBD2. J gave up 4 bases and V 4 bases, and 4 bases lay outside the gene matches. CDR1 is SNHLY and CDR2 is FYNNEI in the germline V gene. CDR3 length equals 15 residues. The CDR3 loop reads CASSVPLAGYNEQFF. The CDR3, as DNA: TGTGCCAGCAGTGTCCCACTAGCGGGATACAATGAGCAGTTCTTC.

This sequence joins TRBV12-3 or TRBV12-4 and TRBJ2-3; D is ambiguous. The CDR3 runs to 14 residues. The V gene lost 6 bases and the J gene lost 2 bases, with 12 bases spanning the gap. The CDR3 DNA reads as TGTGCCAGCAGGCCCCCGGGCACCACAGATACGCAGTATTTT. It encodes CASRPPGTTDTQYF.

The rearrangement links TRBV6-4 to TRBJ1-5, with D perhaps TRBD1 (6 bases). V was clipped by 5 bases and J by 2 bases, with 16 bases between them. The CDR3 loop spans 16 amino acids. Germline CDR1 reads MRHNA; CDR2 reads SNTAGT. CDR3 nucleotide sequence: TGTGCCAGCAGTCCCCGCTTCAGGGGACGCAATCAGCCCCAGCATTTT. This sequence encodes CASSPRFRGRNQPQHF.

V gene TRBV11-2 combines with J gene TRBJ2-1, with D unresolved. The V end lost 2 bases, the J end lost 5 bases, and 10 bases lay between the germline ends. The CDR3 spans 14 residues. Germline CDR1 SGHAT, CDR2 FQNNGV. In DNA, the CDR3 is TGTGCCAGCAGCTTATCGTGGCTACACAATGAGCAGTTCTTC. This gives the protein CASSLSWLHNEQFF.

The rearrangement links TRBV9 to TRBJ2-3; D is uncertain. This CDR3 has 14 residues. V lost 0 bases and J 1 base, leaving 6 bases between the germline ends. The germline CDR1 and CDR2 sequences are SGDLS and YYNGEE. CDR3 amino acids: CASSVEGGTDTQYF. The CDR3 region has the DNA TGTGCCAGCAGCGTAGAGGGTGGCACAGATACGCAGTATTTT.

This chain uses TRBV24-1 with TRBJ2-5, with TRBD1 matching 7 bases. V trimming: 2 bases; J trimming: 5 bases; junction bases outside the gene matches: 4. The CDR3 runs to 14 residues. Germline CDR1 and CDR2: KGHDR and SFDVKD. Written as DNA, the CDR3 is TGTGCCACCAGTGATTACGGCAGGGGGGAGACCCAGTACTTC. It translates to CATSDYGRGETQYF.

V and J are TRBV5-1 and TRBJ2-3; 7 bases fit TRBD1. The germline gives CDR1 SGHRS, CDR2 YFSETQ. Trimming at V came to 4 bases and at J to 0 bases, leaving 14 bases not matched to a gene. The CDR3 spans 18 residues. CDR3 bases: TGCGCCAGCAGCCTTTCTCCCGAAGGGGGCTCTAGCACAGATACGCAGTATTTT. This sequence encodes CASSLSPEGGSSTDTQYF.

The chain's CDR3 is CAWNDLYYEQYF. Here the CDR3 DNA reads TGTGCCTGGAATGACCTATACTACGAGCAGTACTTC. The V gene is TRBV30, the J gene TRBJ2-7; D unresolved. The germline CDR1 and CDR2 sequences are GTSNPN and SVGIG (reference sequence). V gave up 4 bases and J gave up 3 bases, with 10 bases separating them. This CDR3 has 12 residues.